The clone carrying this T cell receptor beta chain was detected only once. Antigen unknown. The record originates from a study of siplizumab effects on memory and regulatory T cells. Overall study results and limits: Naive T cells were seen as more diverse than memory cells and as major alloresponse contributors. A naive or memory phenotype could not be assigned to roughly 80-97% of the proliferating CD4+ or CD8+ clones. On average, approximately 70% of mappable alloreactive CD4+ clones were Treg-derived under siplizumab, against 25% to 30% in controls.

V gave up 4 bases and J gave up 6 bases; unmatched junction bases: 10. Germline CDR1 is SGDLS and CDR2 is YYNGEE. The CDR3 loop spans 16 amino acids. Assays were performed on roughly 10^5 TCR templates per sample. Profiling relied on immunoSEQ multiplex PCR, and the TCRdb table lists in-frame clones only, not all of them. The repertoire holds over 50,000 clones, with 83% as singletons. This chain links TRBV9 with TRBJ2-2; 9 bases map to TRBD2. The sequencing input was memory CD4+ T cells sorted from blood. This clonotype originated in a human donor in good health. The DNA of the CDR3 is TGTGCCAGCAGCCCCCGACTAGCGGAACCTCCCGGGGAGCTGTTTTTT. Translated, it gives CASSPRLAEPPGELFF.